The TCR beta chain under discussion was sequenced for a study of blood T cell repertoires in COVID-19. Study information: From T cells, B-cell-depleted T cells, or PBMCs came the material, which was cDNA or gDNA.

This clone was seen a few times. Original handling: Reference gene primer amplification in the assay estimated nucleated cell counts. TCRdb's table, derived via immunoSEQ multiplex PCR, lists solely in-frame clones and lacks some. V and J calls and clone size come straight from that table; D and trimming were deduced from the DNA. Of tens of thousands of clones listed, approximately 88% are singletons. This receptor was taken from a human donor in a cohort sampled during active COVID-19. The material sequenced was peripheral blood.

The DNA for the CDR3 is TGCGCCAGCAGCTTTAGCGGGAACTACAATGAGCAGTTCTTC. As protein: CASSFSGNYNEQFF. V gene TRBV5-1 combines with J gene TRBJ2-1; 8 bases map to TRBD2. CDR1 and CDR2 (germline): SGHRS, YFSETQ. This CDR3 region has 14 residues. Trimming removed 2 bases from V and 3 bases from J; junction bases left unmatched: 1.